This entry lists 22 T cell receptor beta chains sequenced from one sample in a study of blood T cell repertoires in COVID-19. Generated by immunoSEQ multiplex PCR, the TCRdb table keeps only in-frame clones and is missing some. The sample lists approximately 270,000 clones, 70% to 90% seen once, with around 3% in the top ten. Sequencing was performed on peripheral blood. These receptors were collected from a man between 18 and 35 years old with active or convalescent COVID-19.

The V call is TRBV15, the J call TRBJ1-6; no reliable D call. The ends were cut back, 4 bases at V and 6 bases at J, with 10 bases in the middle. CDR3 length: 14 residues. Germline lookup yields CDR1 LNHNV and CDR2 YYDKDF (reference sequence). The chain's CDR3 is CATSTRGANSPLHF. DNA of the CDR3: TGTGCCACCAGCACGAGAGGTGCTAATTCACCCCTCCACTTT. Complete variable domain (other parts from reference TRBV15 and TRBJ1-6): DAMVIQNPRYQVTQFGKPVTLSCSQTLNHNVMYWYQQKSSQAPKLLFHYYDKDFNNEADTPDNFQSRRPNTSFCFLDIRSPGLGDTAMYLCATSTRGANSPLHFGNGTRLTVT.

The V and J genes are TRBV29-1 and TRBJ1-6; tentative D call: TRBD1 (6 bases). There are 11 residues in the CDR3. Trimming removed 8 bases from V and 7 bases from J, with 9 bases in between. Germline V gene sequence: CDR1 SQVTM, CDR2 ANQGSEA. CDR3 bases: TGCAGCTCAACAGGGAATTCACCCCTCCACTTT. This gives the protein CSSTGNSPLHF. The complete variable domain, with remaining parts taken from reference TRBV29-1 and TRBJ1-6, reads SAVISQKPSRDICQRGTSLTIQCQVDSQVTMMFWYRQQPGQSLTLIATANQGSEATYESGFVIDKFPISRPNLTFSTLTVSNMSPEDSSIYLCSSTGNSPLHFGNGTRLTVT.

The chain carries TRBV10-2 and TRBJ1-6, with D perhaps TRBD1 (5 bases). The CDR3 runs 17 residues. Germline V gene sequence: CDR1 WSHSY, CDR2 SAAADI. Trimming took 5 bases from V and 9 from J, leaving 23 bases between them. The DNA for the CDR3 is TGCGCCAGCAGTAAAAGAGGAGGGGCAAACACGCGTTCACCCCTCCACTTT. This sequence encodes CASSKRGGANTRSPLHF.

The V and J genes are TRBV28 and TRBJ2-3, with TRBD2 as a possible D gene (6 bases). V lost 2 bases to trimming and J lost 6 bases, with 15 bases between them. The CDR3 totals 15 residues. Germline loops: CDR1 MDHEN, CDR2 SYDVKM. CDR3 sequence (DNA): TGTGCCAGCAGTTTAGCTAGCGAGTCCTTTGATACGCAGTATTTT. Amino acids: CASSLASESFDTQYF.

The CDR3 region has the DNA TGTGCCAGCAGCCTCAAGACAGGGTTGAACACTGAAGCTTTCTTT. Translation: CASSLKTGLNTEAFF. V gene TRBV7-2 combines with J gene TRBJ1-1, with 7 bases matching TRBD1. This CDR3 spans 15 amino acids. The ends lost 5 bases at V and 0 bases at J; junction bases unmatched: 6. Looked up from germline, CDR1 is SGHTA and CDR2 is FQGNSA. The full variable domain, in which reference TRBV7-2 and TRBJ1-1 provide the parts outside the CDR3, is GAGVSQSPSNKVTEKGKDVELRCDPISGHTALYWYRQSLGQGLEFLIYFQGNSAPDKSGLPSDRFSAERTGGSVSTLTIQRTQQEDSAVYLCASSLKTGLNTEAFFGQGTRLTVV.

The genes are TRBV19 and TRBJ2-1; D gene ambiguous. V was trimmed by 5 bases and J by 2 bases, leaving 10 bases between them. Germline CDR1 and CDR2: LNHDA and SQIVND (reference sequence). This CDR3 spans 14 amino acids. The CDR3 reads CASSVLATYNEQFF. Here the CDR3 DNA reads TGTGCCAGTAGTGTCTTAGCTACCTACAATGAGCAGTTCTTC.

The genes are TRBV6-5 and TRBJ1-1, with 8 bases identical to TRBD1. J was trimmed by 0 bases and V by 6 bases; bases with no gene match: 3. CDR1 and CDR2 from the germline V gene are MNHEY and SVGAGI. CDR3 length: 14 amino acids. For the CDR3, the DNA is TGTGCCAGCAGACGGACAGGGCTGAACACTGAAGCTTTCTTT. It is translated as CASRRTGLNTEAFF.

This clone has more than one count but fewer than ten. This sequence joins TRBV2 and TRBJ2-3; possible D gene TRBD2, 6 bases. Trimming left V 3 bases short and J 1 base short, with 11 bases between. The CDR3 is 15 amino acids. In germline, CDR1 is SNHLY, CDR2 FYNNEI. CDR3 DNA: TGTGCCAGCAGTGATGGGCGGGGCGGCACAGATACGCAGTATTTT. It is translated as CASSDGRGGTDTQYF.

This rearrangement joins TRBV28 to TRBJ2-2; 9 nucleotides line up with TRBD2. Germline trimming cut 5 bases from V and 5 bases from J; bases unmatched to any gene: 3. The germline CDR1 and CDR2 sequences are MDHEN and SYDVKM. This CDR3 contains 14 residues. CDR3 amino acids: CASSTSGSTGELFF. The CDR3 DNA sequence: TGTGCCAGCAGTACTAGCGGGTCTACCGGGGAGCTGTTTTTT.

This clone was recorded only once. The chain joins TRBV21-1 to TRBJ1-1; the table gives TRBD1 as D, unverified against the DNA. TRBV21-1 is deemed a pseudogene. The CDR3 length is 17 residues. The CDR3 here is CASSKVGKGGAGTEAFF. In DNA, the CDR3 is TGTGCCAGCAGCAAAGTGGGTAAAGGGGGCGCGGGTACTGAAGCTTTCTTT.

This clone was picked up a small number of times. V usage is TRBV11-2 and J usage is TRBJ2-2, with 11 nucleotides matching TRBD2. The CDR3 is 15 amino acids. Germline V gene data show CDR1 as SGHAT and CDR2 as FQNNGV. Trimming cost V 5 bases and J 7 bases; bases outside gene matches: 6. This CDR3 reads CASSRTSGRVGELFF. CDR3 DNA: TGTGCCAGCAGCCGGACTAGCGGGCGTGTCGGGGAGCTGTTTTTT.

CDR3 nucleotides: TGTGCCAGCAGGCCCGGAGACAGACCTATAAACGGCGGCACTGAAGCTTTCTTT. This gives the protein CASRPGDRPINGGTEAFF. The chain combines TRBV7-3 with TRBJ1-1, with a weak D call TRBD1 (5 bases). Trimming took off 6 bases at V and 4 bases at J, with 27 bases between the two ends. This CDR3 region has 18 residues. The V gene's germline CDR1 is SGHTA and CDR2 FQGTGA.

The chain joins TRBV4-1 to TRBJ1-5; unclear D gene. Looked up from germline, CDR1 is MGHRA and CDR2 is YSYEKL. V gave up 1 base and J gave up 0 bases, with 10 bases separating them. This CDR3 region has 16 residues. Written as DNA, the CDR3 is TGCGCCAGCAGCCAAGGCGGTAGCAATAGCAATCAGCCCCAGCATTTT. This codes for CASSQGGSNSNQPQHF.

V gene TRBV7-9 combines with J gene TRBJ2-5; 8 bases are shared with TRBD1. The germline V gene encodes CDR1 SEHNR and CDR2 FQNEAQ (reference sequence). This CDR3 contains 14 residues. J gave up 7 bases and V 5 bases, and 9 bases lay outside the gene matches. The CDR3 DNA is TGTGCCAGCAGCGTCGGACAGGGTGGTGGGACCCAGTACTTC. Its protein is CASSVGQGGGTQYF.

A few counts support this clone. The chain links TRBV6-5 to TRBJ1-3; D is ambiguous. V shed 0 bases and J shed 4 bases, with 13 bases lying between them. This CDR3 is 16 amino acids long. Germline values: CDR1 MNHEY, CDR2 SVGAGI. The CDR3 DNA reads as TGTGCCAGCAGTTACTCTCCCCGGGGTGCCGGAAACACCATATATTTT. Protein product: CASSYSPRGAGNTIYF.

Only a few counts were recorded for this clone. The chain joins TRBV11-3 to TRBJ2-3, with 11 bases fitting TRBD2. Germline CDR1 SGHNT, CDR2 YENEEA. The CDR3 length is 16 residues. The ends lost 4 bases at V and 2 bases at J; junction bases unmatched: 5. The CDR3 protein is CASSSGTSGTTDTQYF. DNA for the CDR3: TGTGCCAGCAGCTCCGGGACTAGCGGAACCACAGATACGCAGTATTTT.

This chain links TRBV3-1 (or the pseudogene TRBV3-2) with TRBJ1-4, with D perhaps matching TRBD1 (5 bases). Germline V gene data show CDR1 as LGHDT and CDR2 as YNNKEL (reference sequence). The CDR3 covers 15 residues. V was pared by 1 base and J by 7 bases, with 13 bases between. CDR3 sequence: CASSQGKGQGEKLFF. The CDR3 bases are TGTGCCAGCAGCCAAGGGAAGGGGCAGGGTGAAAAACTGTTTTTT.

The rearrangement joins TRBV6-4 to TRBJ2-1; 8 bases are a match to TRBD2. This CDR3 spans 15 amino acids. Unmatched junction bases numbered 6, after V lost 4 bases and J lost 4 bases. The V gene's germline CDR1 is MRHNA and CDR2 SNTAGT. The CDR3 sequence is CASSGSGGAYNEQFF. For the CDR3, the DNA is TGTGCCAGCAGTGGATCCGGGGGGGCTTACAATGAGCAGTTCTTC.

J is TRBJ2-1 and V is TRBV9, with TRBD2 matching 11 bases. The CDR3 totals 15 residues. The V gene's germline CDR1 is SGDLS and CDR2 YYNGEE. Germline trimming cut 3 bases from V and 12 bases from J; bases unmatched to any gene: 11. The CDR3 loop is CASSELAGDRTRQFF. The CDR3 DNA sequence: TGTGCCAGCAGCGAACTAGCGGGGGACCGTACACGGCAGTTCTTC.

The chain combines TRBV7-9 with TRBJ2-2; TRBD2 matches at 10 bases. CDR3 length: 18 residues. Germline values: CDR1 SEHNR, CDR2 FQNEAQ (reference sequence). Trimming at V came to 4 bases and at J to 1 base, leaving 9 bases not matched to a gene. CDR3 region: CASSSPGGLAENTGELFF. In DNA form, the CDR3 reads TGTGCCAGCAGCTCCCCAGGAGGACTAGCGGAGAACACCGGGGAGCTGTTTTTT.

The chain uses TRBV28 and TRBJ1-3, with a possible D match to TRBD1 (5 bases). CDR1 MDHEN and CDR2 SYDVKM come from the germline V gene. This CDR3 has 15 residues. V was clipped by 3 bases and J by 0 bases, with 9 bases between them. The CDR3 DNA is TGTGCCAGCAGTTTTGTAGGGGACTCTGGAAACACCATATATTTT. This translates into CASSFVGDSGNTIYF.

This chain links TRBV7-3 with TRBJ2-5; tentative D call: TRBD2 (7 bases). Germline lookup yields CDR1 SGHTA and CDR2 FQGTGA. The CDR3 has 14 residues. Trimming shortened V by 1 base and J by 3 bases, and 9 bases separated the two germline ends. The CDR3 sequence is CASSLRGGEETQYF. CDR3 DNA sequence: TGTGCCAGCAGCTTAAGAGGGGGGGAAGAGACCCAGTACTTC.